In its sample, the clone carrying this T cell receptor (beta chain) was seen a few times. Its target is not known. The data originate from a study of beta chain features in type 1 diabetes. Study in general: Healthy donors, compared against patients, showed similar age, gender and cell yields.

Markers CD45RO/CCR7/CD25/CD127/CD95/CD27 served to sort CD4+ naive, central memory, regulatory and stem cell-like memory cells. Sorted populations all exceeded 98% purity. The entirety of the isolated RNA underwent reverse transcription, so expressed TCRB transcripts were sequenced. Measured with immunoSEQ multiplex PCR; TCRdb has only the in-frame clones, and not every one. The sample includes about 360,000 clones, roughly 12% of them seen just once. In germline, CDR1 is LGHNA, CDR2 YSLEER. V gave up 1 base and J gave up 4 bases, with 10 bases separating them. This CDR3 has 14 residues. General study findings and limits: Among patients, naive, central memory and Treg TCRB repertoires appeared more similar than among healthy donors.

The chain employs TRBV4-3 and TRBJ1-2; a possible D gene is TRBD1 (6 bases). The clonotype was recovered from a young man in good health. Material for sequencing was naive CD4+ T cells from blood. CDR3 loop: CASSQGGGPYGYTF. The DNA of the CDR3 is TGCGCCAGCAGCCAAGGGGGGGGGCCCTATGGCTACACCTTC.